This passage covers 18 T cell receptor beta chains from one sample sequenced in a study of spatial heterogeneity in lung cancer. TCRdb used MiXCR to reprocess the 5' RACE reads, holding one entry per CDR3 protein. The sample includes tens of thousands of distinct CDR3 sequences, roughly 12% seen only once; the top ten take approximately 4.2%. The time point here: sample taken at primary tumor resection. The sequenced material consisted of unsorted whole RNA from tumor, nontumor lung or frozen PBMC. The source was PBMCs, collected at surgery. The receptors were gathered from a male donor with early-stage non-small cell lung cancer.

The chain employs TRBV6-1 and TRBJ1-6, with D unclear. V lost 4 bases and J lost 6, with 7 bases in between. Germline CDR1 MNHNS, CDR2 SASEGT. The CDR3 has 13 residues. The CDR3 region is CASSVEANSPLHF. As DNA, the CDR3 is TGTGCCAGCAGTGTTGAGGCTAATTCACCCCTCCACTTT.

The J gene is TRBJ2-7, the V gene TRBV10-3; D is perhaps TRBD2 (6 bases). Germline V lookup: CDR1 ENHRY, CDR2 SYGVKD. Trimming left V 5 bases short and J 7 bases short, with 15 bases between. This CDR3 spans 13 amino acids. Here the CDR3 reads CAISFPHGGEQYF. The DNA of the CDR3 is TGTGCCATCAGTTTCCCTCACGGAGGGGAGCAGTACTTC.

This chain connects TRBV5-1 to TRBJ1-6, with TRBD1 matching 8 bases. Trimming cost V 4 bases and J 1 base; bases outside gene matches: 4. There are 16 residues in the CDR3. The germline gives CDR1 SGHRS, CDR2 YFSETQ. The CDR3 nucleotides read TGCGCCAGCAGCCCGGACAGGGTGTCCTATAATTCACCCCTCCACTTT. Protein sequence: CASSPDRVSYNSPLHF. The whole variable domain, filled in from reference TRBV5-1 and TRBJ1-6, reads KAGVTQTPRYLIKTRGQQVTLSCSPISGHRSVSWYQQTPGQGLQFLFEYFSETQRNKGNFPGRFSGRQFSNSRSEMNVSTLELGDSALYLCASSPDRVSYNSPLHFGNGTRLTVT.

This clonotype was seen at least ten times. CDR3 DNA: TGCGCCAGCTCCTTCACGGTGAACACTGAAGCTTTCTTT. It encodes CASSFTVNTEAFF. The V and J genes are TRBV5-1 and TRBJ1-1; the D is unclear. This CDR3 comprises 13 residues. V gave up 7 bases and J gave up 0 bases, with 10 bases separating them. CDR1 is SGHRS and CDR2 is YFSETQ in the germline V gene.

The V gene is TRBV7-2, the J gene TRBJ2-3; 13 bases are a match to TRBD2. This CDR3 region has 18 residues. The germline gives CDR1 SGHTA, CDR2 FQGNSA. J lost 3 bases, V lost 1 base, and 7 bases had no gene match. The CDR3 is CASSLGLAGGWRTDTQYF. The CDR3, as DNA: TGTGCCAGCAGCTTAGGACTAGCGGGGGGCTGGAGGACAGATACGCAGTATTTT.

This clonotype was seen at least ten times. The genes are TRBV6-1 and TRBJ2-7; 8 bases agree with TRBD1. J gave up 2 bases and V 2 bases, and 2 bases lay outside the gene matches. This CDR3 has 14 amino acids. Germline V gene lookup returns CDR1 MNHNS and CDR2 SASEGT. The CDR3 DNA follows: TGTGCCAGCAGTGAACGGGGACAGGCCTACGAGCAGTACTTC. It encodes CASSERGQAYEQYF.

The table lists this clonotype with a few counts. The DNA for the CDR3 is TGTGCCACCAGTGACTTCAATGAGCAGTTCTTC. This codes for CATSDFNEQFF. The chain carries TRBV24-1 and TRBJ2-1; no reliable D call. The CDR3 is made up of 11 amino acids. The V and J ends lost 4 bases and 6 bases respectively, with 3 bases between them. Germline loops: CDR1 KGHDR, CDR2 SFDVKD.

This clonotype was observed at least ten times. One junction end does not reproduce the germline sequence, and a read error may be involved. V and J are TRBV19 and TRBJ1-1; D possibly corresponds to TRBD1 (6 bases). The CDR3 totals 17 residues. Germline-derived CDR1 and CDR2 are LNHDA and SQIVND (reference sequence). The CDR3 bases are TGTGCCAGTAGTACGACAGGTAAGGGGTTCGGGAACGCTGAAGCTTTCTTT. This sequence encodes CASSTTGKGFGNAEAFF.

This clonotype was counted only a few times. The CDR3 protein is CASSDGQRYGYTF. The CDR3 DNA follows: TGTGCCAGCAGCGACGGACAACGCTATGGCTACACCTTC. The chain recombines TRBV12-3 or TRBV12-4 with TRBJ1-2; possibly TRBD1 for D (5 bases). V lost 6 bases and J 4 bases, leaving 12 bases between the germline ends. The CDR3 is 13 residues long.

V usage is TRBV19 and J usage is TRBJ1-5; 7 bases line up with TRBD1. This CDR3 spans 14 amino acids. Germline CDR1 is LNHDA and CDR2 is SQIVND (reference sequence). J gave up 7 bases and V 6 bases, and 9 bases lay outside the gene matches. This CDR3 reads CASSQGQAAQPQHF. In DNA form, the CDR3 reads TGTGCCAGTAGCCAAGGACAGGCTGCCCAGCCCCAGCATTTT.

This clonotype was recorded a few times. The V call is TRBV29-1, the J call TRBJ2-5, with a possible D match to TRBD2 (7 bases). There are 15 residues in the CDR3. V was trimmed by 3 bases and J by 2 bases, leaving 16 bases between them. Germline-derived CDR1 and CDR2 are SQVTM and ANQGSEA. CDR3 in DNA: TGCAGCGTTGAGTTGGGGGGGCGACTTCAAGAGACCCAGTACTTC. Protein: CSVELGGRLQETQYF.

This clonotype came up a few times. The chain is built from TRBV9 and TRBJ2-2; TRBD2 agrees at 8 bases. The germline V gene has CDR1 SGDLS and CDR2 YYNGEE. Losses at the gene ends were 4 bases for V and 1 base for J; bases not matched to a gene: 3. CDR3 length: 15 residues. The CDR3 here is CASSSGGGNTGELFF. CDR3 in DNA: TGTGCCAGCAGCTCGGGGGGGGGGAACACCGGGGAGCTGTTTTTT.

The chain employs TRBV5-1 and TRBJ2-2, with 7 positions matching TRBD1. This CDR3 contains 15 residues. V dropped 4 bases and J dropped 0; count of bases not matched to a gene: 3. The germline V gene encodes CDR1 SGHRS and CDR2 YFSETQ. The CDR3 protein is CASSRTGANTGELFF. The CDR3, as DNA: TGCGCCAGCAGCCGGACAGGAGCGAACACCGGGGAGCTGTTTTTT.

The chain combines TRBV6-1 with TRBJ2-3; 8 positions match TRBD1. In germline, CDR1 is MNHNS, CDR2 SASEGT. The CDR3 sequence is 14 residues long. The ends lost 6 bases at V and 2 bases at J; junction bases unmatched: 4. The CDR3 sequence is CASRVDRDTDTQYF. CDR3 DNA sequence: TGTGCCAGCAGAGTGGACAGGGACACAGATACGCAGTATTTT.

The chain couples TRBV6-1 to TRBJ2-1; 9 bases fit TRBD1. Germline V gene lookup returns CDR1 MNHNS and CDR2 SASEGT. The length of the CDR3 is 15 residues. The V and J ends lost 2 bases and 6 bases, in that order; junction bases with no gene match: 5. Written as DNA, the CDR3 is TGTGCCAGCAGTGAACGACTGGACAGGGGCAATGAGCAGTTCTTC. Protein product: CASSERLDRGNEQFF.

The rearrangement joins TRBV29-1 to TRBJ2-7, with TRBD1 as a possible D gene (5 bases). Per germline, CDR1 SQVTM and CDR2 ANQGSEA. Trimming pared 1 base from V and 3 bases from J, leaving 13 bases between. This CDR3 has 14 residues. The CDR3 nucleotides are TGCAGCGTTGAAGTAGGGGAAACGAGCTACGAGCAGTACTTC. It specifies CSVEVGETSYEQYF.

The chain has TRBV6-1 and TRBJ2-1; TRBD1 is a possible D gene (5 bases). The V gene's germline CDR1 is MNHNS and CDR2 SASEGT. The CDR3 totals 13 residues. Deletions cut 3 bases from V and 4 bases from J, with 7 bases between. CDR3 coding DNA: TGTGCCAGCAGTGACTCAGGGTACAATGAGCAGTTCTTC. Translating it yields CASSDSGYNEQFF.

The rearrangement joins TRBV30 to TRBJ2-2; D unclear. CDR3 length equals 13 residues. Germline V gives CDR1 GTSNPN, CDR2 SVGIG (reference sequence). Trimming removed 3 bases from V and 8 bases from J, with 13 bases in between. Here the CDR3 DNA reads TGTGCCTGGAGAACCCAGTCGGCAGGGGAGCTGTTTTTT. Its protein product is CAWRTQSAGELFF.